One TCR beta chain is described in this entry. The antigen remains unidentified. This specimen comes from a study of lymphopenia after photon versus proton radiotherapy. Study results and limitations: Photon-treated patients lost naive T cells and TCR diversity; proton-treated stayed stable. Only patients who died were analyzed for survival; proton advantage is unproven. Post-nadir TCR diversity decline inversely tracked overall survival among those who died. Oligoclonal CD8+ Temra expansion after nadir drove photon patients' diversity drop.

Some clones are missing from TCRdb's copy, which holds only in-frame ones; the method was immunoSEQ multiplex PCR. Here the sample spans tens of thousands of clones, under 95% being singletons. CDR1 is SEHNR and CDR2 is FQNEAQ in the germline V gene (reference sequence). The length of the CDR3 is 12 residues. The germline V and J ends were trimmed by 2 bases and 7 bases, with 5 bases remaining between them. This clonotype originated in a woman aged 70-85 years with pancreatic cancer. This sample comprised peripheral blood, obtained from a patient treated with photon-based radiotherapy. This chain uses TRBV7-9 with TRBJ2-2; D remains unclear. The CDR3 here is CASSLWNGELFF. The CDR3 bases are TGTGCCAGCAGCTTATGGAACGGGGAGCTGTTTTTT.